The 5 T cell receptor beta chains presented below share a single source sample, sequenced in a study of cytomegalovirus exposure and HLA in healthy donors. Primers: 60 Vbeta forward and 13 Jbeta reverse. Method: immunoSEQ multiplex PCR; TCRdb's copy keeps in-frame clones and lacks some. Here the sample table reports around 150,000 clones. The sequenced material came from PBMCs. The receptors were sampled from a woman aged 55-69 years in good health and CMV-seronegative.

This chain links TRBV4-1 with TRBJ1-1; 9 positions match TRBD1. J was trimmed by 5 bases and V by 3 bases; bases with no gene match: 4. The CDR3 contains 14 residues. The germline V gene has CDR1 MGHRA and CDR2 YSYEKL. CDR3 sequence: CASSQGQGTTEAFF. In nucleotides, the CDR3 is TGCGCCAGCAGCCAGGGACAGGGAACGACTGAAGCTTTCTTT.

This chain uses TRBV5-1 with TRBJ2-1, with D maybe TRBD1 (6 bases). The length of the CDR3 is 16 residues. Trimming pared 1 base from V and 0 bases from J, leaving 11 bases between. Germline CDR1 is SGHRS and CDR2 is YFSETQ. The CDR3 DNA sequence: TGCGCCAGCAGCTTGCCAGCGGACAGCTCCTACAATGAGCAGTTCTTC. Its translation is CASSLPADSSYNEQFF.

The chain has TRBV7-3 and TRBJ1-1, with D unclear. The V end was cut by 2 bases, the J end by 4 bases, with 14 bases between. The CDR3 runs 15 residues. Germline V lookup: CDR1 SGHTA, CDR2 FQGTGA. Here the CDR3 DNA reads TGTGCCAGCAGCTTAGAGGGTGCGGAGGTCACTGAAGCTTTCTTT. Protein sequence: CASSLEGAEVTEAFF.

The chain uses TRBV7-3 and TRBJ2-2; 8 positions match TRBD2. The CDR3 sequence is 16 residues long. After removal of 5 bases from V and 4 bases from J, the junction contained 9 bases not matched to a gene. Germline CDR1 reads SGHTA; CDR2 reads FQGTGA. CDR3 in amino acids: CASSPSASGPTGELFF. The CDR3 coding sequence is TGTGCCAGCAGCCCGTCGGCTAGCGGGCCCACCGGGGAGCTGTTTTTT. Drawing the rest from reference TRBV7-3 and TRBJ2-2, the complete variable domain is GAGVSQTPSNKVTEKGKYVELRCDPISGHTALYWYRQSLGQGPEFLIYFQGTGAADDSGLPNDRFFAVRPEGSVSTLKIQRTERGDSAVYLCASSPSASGPTGELFFGEGSRLTVL.

CDR3 region: CASSLGALDEQFF. The CDR3 DNA is TGTGCCAGCAGCTTAGGGGCCCTTGATGAGCAGTTCTTC. The J gene is TRBJ2-1, the V gene TRBV11-2; D remains unclear. V shed 1 base and J shed 8 bases, with 9 bases lying between them. The CDR3 extends over 13 amino acids. Germline values: CDR1 SGHAT, CDR2 FQNNGV.